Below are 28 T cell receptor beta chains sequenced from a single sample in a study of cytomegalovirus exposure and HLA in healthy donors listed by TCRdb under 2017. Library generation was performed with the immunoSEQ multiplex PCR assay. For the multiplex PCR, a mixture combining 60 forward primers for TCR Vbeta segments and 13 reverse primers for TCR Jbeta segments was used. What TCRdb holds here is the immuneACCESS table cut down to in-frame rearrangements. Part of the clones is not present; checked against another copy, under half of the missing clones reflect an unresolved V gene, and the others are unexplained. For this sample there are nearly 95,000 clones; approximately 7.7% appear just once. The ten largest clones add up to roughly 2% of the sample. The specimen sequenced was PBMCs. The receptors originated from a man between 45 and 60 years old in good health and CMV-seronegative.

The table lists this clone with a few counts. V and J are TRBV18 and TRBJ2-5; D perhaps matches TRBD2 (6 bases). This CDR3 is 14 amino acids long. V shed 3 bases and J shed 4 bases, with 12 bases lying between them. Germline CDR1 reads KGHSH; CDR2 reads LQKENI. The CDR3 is CASSPGLATETQYF. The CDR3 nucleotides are TGTGCCAGCTCACCTGGGCTAGCGACAGAGACCCAGTACTTC.

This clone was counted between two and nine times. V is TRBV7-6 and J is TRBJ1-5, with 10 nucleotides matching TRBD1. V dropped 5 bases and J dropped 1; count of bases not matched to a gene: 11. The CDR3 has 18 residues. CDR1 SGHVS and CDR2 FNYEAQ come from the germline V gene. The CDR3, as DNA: TGTGCCAGCAGCGGTATGCCGGGACAGGGGCGCAGCAATCAGCCCCAGCATTTT. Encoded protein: CASSGMPGQGRSNQPQHF.

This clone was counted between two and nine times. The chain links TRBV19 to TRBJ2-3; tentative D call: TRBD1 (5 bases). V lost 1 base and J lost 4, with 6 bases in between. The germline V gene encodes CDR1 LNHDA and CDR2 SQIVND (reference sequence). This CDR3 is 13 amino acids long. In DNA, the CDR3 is TGTGCCAGTAGTATAGCAGGGCCAGATACGCAGTATTTT. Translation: CASSIAGPDTQYF.

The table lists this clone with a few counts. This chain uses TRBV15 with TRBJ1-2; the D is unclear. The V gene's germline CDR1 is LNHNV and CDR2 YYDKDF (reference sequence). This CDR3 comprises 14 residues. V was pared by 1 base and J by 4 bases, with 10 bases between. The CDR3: CATSRGESSYGYTF. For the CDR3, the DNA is TGTGCCACCAGCAGAGGGGAGTCATCCTATGGCTACACCTTC.

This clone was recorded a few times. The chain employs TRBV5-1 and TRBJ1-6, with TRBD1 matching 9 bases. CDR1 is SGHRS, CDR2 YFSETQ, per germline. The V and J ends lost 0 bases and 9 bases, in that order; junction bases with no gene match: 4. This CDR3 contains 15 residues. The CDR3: CASSLGQGVSSPLHF. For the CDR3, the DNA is TGCGCCAGCAGCTTGGGACAGGGGGTTAGTTCACCCCTCCACTTT.

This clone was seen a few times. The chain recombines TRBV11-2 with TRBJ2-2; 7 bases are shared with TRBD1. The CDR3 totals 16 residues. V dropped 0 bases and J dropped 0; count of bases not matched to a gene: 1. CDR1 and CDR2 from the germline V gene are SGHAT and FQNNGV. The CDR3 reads CASSLEQGTNTGELFF. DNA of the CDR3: TGTGCCAGCAGCTTAGAACAGGGGACGAACACCGGGGAGCTGTTTTTT. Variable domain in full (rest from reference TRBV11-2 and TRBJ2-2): EAGVAQSPRYKIIEKRQSVAFWCNPISGHATLYWYQQILGQGPKLLIQFQNNGVVDDSQLPKDRFSAERLKGVDSTLKIQPAKLEDSAVYLCASSLEQGTNTGELFFGEGSRLTVL.

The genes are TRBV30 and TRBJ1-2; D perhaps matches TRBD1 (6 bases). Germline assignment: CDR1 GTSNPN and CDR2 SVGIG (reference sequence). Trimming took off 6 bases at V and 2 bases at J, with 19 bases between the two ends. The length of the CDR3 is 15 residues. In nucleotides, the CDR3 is TGTGCCTGCTATCCACCGGGACAAAGAAACTATGGCTACACCTTC. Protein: CACYPPGQRNYGYTF.

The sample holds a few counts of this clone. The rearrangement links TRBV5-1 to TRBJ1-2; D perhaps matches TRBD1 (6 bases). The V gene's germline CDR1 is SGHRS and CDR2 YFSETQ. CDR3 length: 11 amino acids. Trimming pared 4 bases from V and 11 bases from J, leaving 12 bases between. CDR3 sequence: CASSRDTIYTF. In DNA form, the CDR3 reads TGCGCCAGCAGCAGGGACACCATATACACCTTC.

CDR3 bases: TGTGCCACCAGCGGGAGTCCGTACGAGCAGTACTTC. It specifies CATSGSPYEQYF. The chain uses TRBV6-6 and TRBJ2-7; TRBD2 matches 8 bases. CDR1 and CDR2 from the germline V gene are MNHNY and SVGAGI (reference sequence). This CDR3 is 12 amino acids long. With 10 bases clipped from V and 4 bases from J, the junction kept 6 bases outside the gene matches.

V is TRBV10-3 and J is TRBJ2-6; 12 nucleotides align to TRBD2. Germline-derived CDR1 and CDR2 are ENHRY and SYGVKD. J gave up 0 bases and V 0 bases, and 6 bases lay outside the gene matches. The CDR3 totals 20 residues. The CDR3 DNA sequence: TGTGCCATCAGTGAGTCGACTAGCGGGGGACCTCCCTCTGGGGCCAACGTCCTGACTTTC. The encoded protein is CAISESTSGGPPSGANVLTF.

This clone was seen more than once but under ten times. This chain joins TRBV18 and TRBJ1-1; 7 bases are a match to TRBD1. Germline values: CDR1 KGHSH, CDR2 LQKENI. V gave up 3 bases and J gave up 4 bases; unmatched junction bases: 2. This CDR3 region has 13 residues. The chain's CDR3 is CASSPGTATEAFF. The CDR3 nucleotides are TGTGCCAGCTCACCCGGGACAGCCACTGAAGCTTTCTTT.

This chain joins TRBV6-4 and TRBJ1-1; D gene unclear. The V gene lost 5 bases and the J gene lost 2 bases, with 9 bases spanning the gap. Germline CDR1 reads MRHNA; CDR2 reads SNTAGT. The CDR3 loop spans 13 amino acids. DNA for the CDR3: TGTGCCAGCAGTTTACAGCAAAACACTGAAGCTTTCTTT. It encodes CASSLQQNTEAFF.

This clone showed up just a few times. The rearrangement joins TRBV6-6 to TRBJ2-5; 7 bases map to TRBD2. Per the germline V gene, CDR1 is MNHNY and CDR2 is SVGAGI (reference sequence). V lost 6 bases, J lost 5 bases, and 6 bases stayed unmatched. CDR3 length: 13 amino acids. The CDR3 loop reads CASSRNGGETQYF. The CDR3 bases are TGTGCCAGCAGCAGAAACGGGGGGGAGACCCAGTACTTC.

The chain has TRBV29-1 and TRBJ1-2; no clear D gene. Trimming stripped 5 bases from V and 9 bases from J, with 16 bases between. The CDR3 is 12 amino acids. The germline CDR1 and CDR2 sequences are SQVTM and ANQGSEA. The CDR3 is CSVNLGGNRYTF. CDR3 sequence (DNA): TGCAGCGTTAACCTTGGCGGGAATCGCTACACCTTC.

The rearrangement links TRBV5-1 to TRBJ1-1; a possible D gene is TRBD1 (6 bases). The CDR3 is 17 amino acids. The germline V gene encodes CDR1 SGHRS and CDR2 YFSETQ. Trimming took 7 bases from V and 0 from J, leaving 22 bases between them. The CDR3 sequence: CASPHSGHQIMNTEAFF. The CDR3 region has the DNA TGCGCCAGCCCACACTCGGGACATCAAATAATGAACACTGAAGCTTTCTTT.

CDR3 coding DNA: TGCAGCGTCGAGGGGGGGTGGAAAGATACGCAGTATTTT. Its translation: CSVEGGWKDTQYF. The chain combines TRBV29-1 with TRBJ2-3, with D tentatively TRBD2 (7 bases). Trimming removed 6 bases at V and 5 bases at J, with 15 bases between. Looked up from germline, CDR1 is SQVTM and CDR2 is ANQGSEA. This CDR3 spans 13 amino acids.

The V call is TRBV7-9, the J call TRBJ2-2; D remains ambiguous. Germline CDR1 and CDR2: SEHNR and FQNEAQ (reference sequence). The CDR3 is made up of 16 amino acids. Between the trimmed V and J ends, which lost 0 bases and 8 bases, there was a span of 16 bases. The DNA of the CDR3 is TGTGCCAGCAGCTTAGCGACGGGTGCGCGCCCGGGGGAGCTGTTTTTT. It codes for CASSLATGARPGELFF.

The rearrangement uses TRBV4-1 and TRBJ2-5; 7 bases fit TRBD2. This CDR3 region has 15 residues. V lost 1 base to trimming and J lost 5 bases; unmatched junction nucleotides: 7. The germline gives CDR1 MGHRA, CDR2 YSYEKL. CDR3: CASSQVGLEGETQYF. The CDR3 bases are TGCGCCAGCAGCCAAGTAGGACTAGAGGGTGAGACCCAGTACTTC.

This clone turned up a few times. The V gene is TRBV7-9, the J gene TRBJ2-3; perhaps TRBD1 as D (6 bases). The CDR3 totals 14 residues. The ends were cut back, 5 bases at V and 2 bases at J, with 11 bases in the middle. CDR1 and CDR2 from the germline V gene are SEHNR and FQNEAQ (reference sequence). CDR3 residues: CASSLRDTTDTQYF. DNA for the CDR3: TGTGCCAGCAGCCTCCGGGACACCACAGATACGCAGTATTTT. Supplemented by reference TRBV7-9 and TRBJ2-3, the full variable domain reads DTGVSQNPRHKITKRGQNVTFRCDPISEHNRLYWYRQTLGQGPEFLTYFQNEAQLEKSRLLSDRFSAERPKGSFSTLEIQRTEQGDSAMYLCASSLRDTTDTQYFGPGTRLTVL.

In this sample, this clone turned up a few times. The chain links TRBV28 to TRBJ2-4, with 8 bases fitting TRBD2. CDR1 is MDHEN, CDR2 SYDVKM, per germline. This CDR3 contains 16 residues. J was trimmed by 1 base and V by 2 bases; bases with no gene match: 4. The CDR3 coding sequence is TGTGCCAGCAGTTTACAACGGGGGGGGGCCAAAAACATTCAGTACTTC. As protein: CASSLQRGGAKNIQYF.

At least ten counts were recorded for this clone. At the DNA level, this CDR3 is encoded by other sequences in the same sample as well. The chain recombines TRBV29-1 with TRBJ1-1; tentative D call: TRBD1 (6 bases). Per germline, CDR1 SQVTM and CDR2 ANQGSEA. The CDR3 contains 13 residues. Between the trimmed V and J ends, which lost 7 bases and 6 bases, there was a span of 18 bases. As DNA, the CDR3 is TGCAGCGCCCGAGGGGGGGATTACCCTGAAGCTTTCTTT. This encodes CSARGGDYPEAFF.

CDR3 protein: CASSLGPAPSGGRRGEQYF. The DNA of the CDR3 is TGTGCCAGCAGCTTAGGTCCTGCGCCTAGCGGGGGACGAAGAGGCGAGCAGTACTTC. This chain connects TRBV7-6 to TRBJ2-7; 10 bases match TRBD2. Looked up from germline, CDR1 is SGHVS and CDR2 is FNYEAQ. The V gene end was trimmed by 1 base and the J gene end by 6 bases; junction bases not matched to a gene: 18. The CDR3 runs to 19 residues. The variable domain in full, completed from reference TRBV7-6 and TRBJ2-7, reads GAGVSQSPRYKVTKRGQDVALRCDPISGHVSLYWYRQALGQGPEFLTYFNYEAQQDKSGLPNDRFSAERPEGSISTLTIQRTEQRDSAMYRCASSLGPAPSGGRRGEQYFGPGTRLTVT.

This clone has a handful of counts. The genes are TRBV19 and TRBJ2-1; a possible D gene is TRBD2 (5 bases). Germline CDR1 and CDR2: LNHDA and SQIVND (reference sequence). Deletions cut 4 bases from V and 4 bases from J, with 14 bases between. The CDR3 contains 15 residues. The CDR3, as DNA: TGTGCCAGTAGTACCACCGGGATCACATACAATGAGCAGTTCTTC. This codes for CASSTTGITYNEQFF.

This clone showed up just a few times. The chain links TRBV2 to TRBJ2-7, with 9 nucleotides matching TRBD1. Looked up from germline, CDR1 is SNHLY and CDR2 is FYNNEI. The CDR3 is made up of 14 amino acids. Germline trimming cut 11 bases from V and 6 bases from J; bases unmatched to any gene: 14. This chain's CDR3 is CALRPGQGVGEQYF. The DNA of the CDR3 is TGTGCCTTACGACCGGGACAGGGAGTCGGCGAGCAGTACTTC.

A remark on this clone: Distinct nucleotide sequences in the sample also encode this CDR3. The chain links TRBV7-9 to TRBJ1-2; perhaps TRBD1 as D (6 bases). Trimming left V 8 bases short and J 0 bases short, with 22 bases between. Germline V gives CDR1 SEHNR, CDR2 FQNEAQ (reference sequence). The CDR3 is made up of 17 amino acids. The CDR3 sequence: CASSTTGHFTANYGYTF. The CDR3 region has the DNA TGTGCCAGCTCGACTACGGGACATTTTACCGCTAACTATGGCTACACCTTC.

The CDR3 is CASSEGAGYTF. The CDR3 DNA sequence: TGTGCCAGCAGCGAGGGGGCTGGCTACACCTTC. The J gene is TRBJ1-2, the V gene TRBV9, with TRBD1 identical over 7 bases. The V gene end was trimmed by 3 bases and the J gene end by 7 bases; junction bases not matched to a gene: 0. From germline, CDR1 is SGDLS and CDR2 YYNGEE. The CDR3 totals 11 residues.

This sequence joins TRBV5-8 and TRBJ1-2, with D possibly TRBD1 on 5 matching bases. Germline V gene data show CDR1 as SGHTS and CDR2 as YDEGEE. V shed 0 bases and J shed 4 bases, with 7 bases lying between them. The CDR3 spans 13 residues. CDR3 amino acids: CASSLGQSYGYTF. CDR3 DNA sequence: TGTGCCAGCAGCTTGGGACAGTCCTATGGCTACACCTTC.

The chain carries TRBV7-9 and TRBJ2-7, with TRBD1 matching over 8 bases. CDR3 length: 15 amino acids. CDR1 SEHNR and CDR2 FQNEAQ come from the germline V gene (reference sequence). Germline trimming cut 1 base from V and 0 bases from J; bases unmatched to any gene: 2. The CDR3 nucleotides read TGTGCCAGCAGCTTAGGGACAGGGTTCTCCTACGAGCAGTACTTC. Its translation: CASSLGTGFSYEQYF. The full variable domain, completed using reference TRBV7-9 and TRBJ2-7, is DTGVSQNPRHKITKRGQNVTFRCDPISEHNRLYWYRQTLGQGPEFLTYFQNEAQLEKSRLLSDRFSAERPKGSFSTLEIQRTEQGDSAMYLCASSLGTGFSYEQYFGPGTRLTVT.